The 6 T cell receptor beta chains reported below all come from one sample, sequenced in a study of shared clonotypes between healthy human individuals. TCRdb's copy holds only in-frame clones and misses some; the assay was immunoSEQ multiplex PCR. In the table there are approximately 590,000 clones, 95% to 96% of which are singletons. Naive CD8 cells lacked CD45RO, underwent positive selection for CCR7 and left out terminally differentiated effector memory CD45RA+ cells. Sequenced input: naive CD8+ T cells sorted from blood. The receptors derive from a woman aged 30 to 39 in good health.

The sample holds a few counts of this clone. This chain uses TRBV2 with TRBJ2-5; the D is unclear. Germline V gene lookup returns CDR1 SNHLY and CDR2 FYNNEI. The CDR3 has 13 residues. Trimming left V 3 bases short and J 5 bases short, with 10 bases between. CDR3 DNA: TGTGCCAGCAGTGAGTTGTTGGGGGAGACCCAGTACTTC. This gives the protein CASSELLGETQYF.

This sequence joins TRBV4-1 and TRBJ2-3; TRBD2 aligns across 8 bases. Germline V gene lookup returns CDR1 MGHRA and CDR2 YSYEKL. The trim removed 3 bases at V and 0 bases at J, leaving 14 bases unmatched. CDR3 length equals 19 residues. The CDR3: CASSHLAGVWMGSTDTQYF. The CDR3 region has the DNA TGCGCCAGCAGCCATCTAGCGGGCGTATGGATGGGGAGCACAGATACGCAGTATTTT.

The chain uses TRBV18 and TRBJ2-1, with D tentatively TRBD1 (6 bases). Germline V gives CDR1 KGHSH, CDR2 LQKENI. The V end was cut by 4 bases, the J end by 7 bases, with 8 bases between. The CDR3 totals 12 residues. The CDR3 DNA sequence: TGTGCCAGCTCACAACAGGGAAATGAGCAGTTCTTC. It yields the protein CASSQQGNEQFF.

This chain links TRBV5-6 with TRBJ2-3; TRBD2 agrees at 8 bases. The V and J ends lost 0 bases and 1 base, in that order; junction bases with no gene match: 4. The length of the CDR3 is 16 residues. In germline, CDR1 is SGHDT, CDR2 YYEEEE. CDR3 DNA sequence: TGTGCCAGCAGCTTGGGACTAGCGATAGGCACAGATACGCAGTATTTT. It yields the protein CASSLGLAIGTDTQYF.

The chain links TRBV16 to TRBJ1-2; no clear D gene. Germline CDR1 is KGHSY and CDR2 is FQNENV. Trimming pared 0 bases from V and 4 bases from J, leaving 15 bases between. The length of the CDR3 is 16 residues. The CDR3 coding sequence is TGTGCCAGCAGCCAATCTGCGTTGGGCTCTATCTATGGCTACACCTTC. This encodes CASSQSALGSIYGYTF.

The chain links TRBV7-9 to TRBJ1-1; D gene unclear. Trimming left V 1 base short and J 7 bases short, with 4 bases between. This CDR3 spans 11 amino acids. Germline V gene lookup returns CDR1 SEHNR and CDR2 FQNEAQ (reference sequence). CDR3 coding DNA: TGTGCCAGCAGCTTAGGTCTTGAAGCTTTCTTT. It yields the protein CASSLGLEAFF.